Below are 19 T cell receptor beta chains sequenced from a single sample in a study of vaccination and CD4 T cells after COVID-19. No cognate antigen is known for these TCRs. Documented treatment: approximately nine-day PBMC culture with coronavirus spike peptide pools or control peptides (ViraFEST assay). Sequenced with the Oncomine TCR Beta short-read assay was DNA taken from cultured CD4+ T cells. TCRdb fed the PCR reads into MiXCR, producing one record per CDR3 protein. Counted here are 10,000 to 15,000 distinct CDR3 sequences, roughly 66% occurring once; the ten biggest clones make up under 15%. The source material was CD4+ T cells from blood, cultured in vitro. The receptors were gathered from a human donor who had recovered from COVID-19.

This chain uses TRBV5-4 with TRBJ1-4; no definite D call. The V gene's germline CDR1 is SGHNT and CDR2 YYREEE (reference sequence). V lost 1 base to trimming and J lost 7 bases, with 11 bases between them. This CDR3 is built from 14 residues. The DNA for the CDR3 is TGTGCCAGCAGCTTGAATGGGTTAGGTGAAAAACTGTTTTTT. The encoded protein is CASSLNGLGEKLFF.

This clonotype was counted between two and nine times. This chain joins TRBV19 and TRBJ2-2, with D maybe TRBD1 (5 bases). Germline CDR1 and CDR2: LNHDA and SQIVND (reference sequence). This CDR3 is 13 amino acids long. The V end was cut by 4 bases, the J end by 8 bases, with 11 bases between. The CDR3: CASSTQGWGELFF. In nucleotides, the CDR3 is TGTGCCAGTAGTACCCAGGGCTGGGGGGAGCTGTTTTTT. The whole variable domain, filled in from reference TRBV19 and TRBJ2-2, reads DGGITQSPKYLFRKEGQNVTLSCEQNLNHDAMYWYRQDPGQGLRLIYYSQIVNDFQKGDIAEGYSVSREKKESFPLTVTSAQKNPTAFYLCASSTQGWGELFFGEGSRLTVL.

CDR3 region: CSARDVAGVQYEQYF. CDR3 DNA: TGCAGTGCTAGAGATGTAGCGGGAGTACAGTACGAGCAGTACTTC. The chain carries TRBV20-1 and TRBJ2-7; 9 bases are a match to TRBD2. V lost 0 bases, J lost 4 bases, and 7 bases stayed unmatched. There are 15 residues in the CDR3. Per germline, CDR1 DFQATT and CDR2 SNEGSKA (reference sequence).

V and J are TRBV30 and TRBJ1-5; no reliable D call. The germline V gene encodes CDR1 GTSNPN and CDR2 SVGIG (reference sequence). The CDR3 has 14 amino acids. Trimming cost V 0 bases and J 7 bases, with 13 bases left between them. The CDR3 DNA sequence: TGTGCCTGGAGTGTAGGACCGAGGGAACAGCCCCAGCATTTT. Protein product: CAWSVGPREQPQHF.

This chain links TRBV9 with TRBJ1-5; 7 nucleotides line up with TRBD1. Germline V gene lookup returns CDR1 SGDLS and CDR2 YYNGEE. Trimming at V came to 3 bases and at J to 5 bases, leaving 8 bases not matched to a gene. The CDR3 runs to 15 residues. The CDR3 nucleotides are TGTGCCAGCAGCGCCGGAGACAGGGTCCATCAGCCCCAGCATTTT. Translating it yields CASSAGDRVHQPQHF.

The chain is built from TRBV20-1 and TRBJ2-7, with 7 bases aligning to TRBD2. The V gene's germline CDR1 is DFQATT and CDR2 SNEGSKA (reference sequence). This CDR3 is 14 amino acids long. V shed 2 bases, J shed 2 bases, and the junction held 6 bases outside the gene matches. The CDR3 nucleotides are TGCAGTGCTAGACCTCCGCTAGCGGCCTACGAGCAGTACTTC. It is translated as CSARPPLAAYEQYF.

This chain joins TRBV5-1 and TRBJ1-2; TRBD1 might be the D (5 bases). V shed 0 bases and J shed 7 bases, with 10 bases lying between them. Germline V gene lookup returns CDR1 SGHRS and CDR2 YFSETQ. CDR3 length: 13 amino acids. This CDR3 reads CASSLDAGSGYTF. Written as DNA, the CDR3 is TGCGCCAGCAGCTTGGATGCAGGGTCTGGCTACACCTTC.

The gene calls are TRBV20-1 and TRBJ1-5, with D perhaps TRBD1 (5 bases). The CDR3 extends over 14 amino acids. CDR1 and CDR2 from the germline V gene are DFQATT and SNEGSKA (reference sequence). Trimming shortened V by 6 bases and J by 0 bases, and 12 bases separated the two germline ends. CDR3 residues: CSAQQVNSNQPQHF. As DNA, the CDR3 is TGCAGTGCACAACAGGTCAATAGCAATCAGCCCCAGCATTTT.

The sample holds a few counts of this clonotype. The gene calls are TRBV28 and TRBJ1-5; 10 bases are a match to TRBD1. Germline V CDR1 and CDR2: MDHEN, SYDVKM. The CDR3 covers 15 residues. V lost 4 bases, J lost 6 bases, and 6 bases stayed unmatched. For the CDR3, the DNA is TGTGCCAGCAGTTCCCTGACAGGGGGCACTCAGCCCCAGCATTTT. Protein: CASSSLTGGTQPQHF.

The chain joins TRBV14 to TRBJ1-3; 7 bases line up with TRBD1. The CDR3 loop spans 16 amino acids. Losses at the gene ends were 4 bases for V and 1 base for J; bases not matched to a gene: 7. CDR1 and CDR2 (germline): SGHDN, FVKESK. CDR3 residues: CASSPGPGGSGNTIYF. In nucleotides, the CDR3 is TGTGCCAGCAGCCCGGGACCAGGGGGGTCTGGAAACACCATATATTTT.

The CDR3 region is CASRLAGAGADTQYF. The CDR3 DNA sequence: TGTGCCAGCAGATTAGCGGGAGCGGGCGCAGATACGCAGTATTTT. The gene calls are TRBV6-1 and TRBJ2-3; TRBD2 aligns across 9 bases. Germline CDR1 is MNHNS and CDR2 is SASEGT. With V trimmed by 6 bases and J by 4 bases, 8 bases remained unmatched. This CDR3 comprises 15 residues.

This clonotype was found a few times. The chain is built from TRBV6-1 and TRBJ1-6; possible D gene TRBD1, 6 bases. V shed 2 bases and J shed 14 bases, with 10 bases lying between them. Germline-derived CDR1 and CDR2 are MNHNS and SASEGT. The length of the CDR3 is 12 residues. The CDR3 here is CASSEIRGTLHF. For the CDR3, the DNA is TGTGCCAGCAGTGAAATTAGGGGGACCCTCCACTTT.

This sequence joins TRBV2 and TRBJ1-1; D not certain. The CDR3 covers 13 residues. CDR1 is SNHLY and CDR2 is FYNNEI in the germline V gene. The V end was cut by 1 base, the J end by 0 bases, with 3 bases between. For the CDR3, the DNA is TGTGCCAGCAGTGAAGAGGTGAACACTGAAGCTTTCTTT. Translating gives CASSEEVNTEAFF.

V is TRBV20-1 and J is TRBJ1-5; D unresolved. V lost 0 bases and J 5 bases, leaving 5 bases between the germline ends. CDR1 and CDR2 (germline): DFQATT, SNEGSKA (reference sequence). The CDR3 extends over 12 amino acids. The CDR3 DNA sequence: TGCAGTGCTAGAGAATTTCATCAGCCCCAGCATTTT. Translated, it gives CSAREFHQPQHF.

This clonotype was picked up one time. This chain joins TRBV5-1 and TRBJ2-5, with no clear D. Germline values: CDR1 SGHRS, CDR2 YFSETQ. The CDR3 is made up of 14 amino acids. V was clipped by 0 bases and J by 1 base, with 7 bases between them. CDR3 sequence reads: CASSLGDTQETQYF. The CDR3 bases are TGCGCCAGCAGCTTGGGCGATACCCAAGAGACCCAGTACTTC.

The chain employs TRBV2 and TRBJ1-3, with D hard to call. Trimming removed 6 bases from V and 2 bases from J, with 11 bases in between. The CDR3 runs to 14 residues. Germline V CDR1 and CDR2: SNHLY, FYNNEI. The CDR3 loop reads CASRRETTGNTIYF. For the CDR3, the DNA is TGTGCCAGCAGACGGGAGACGACTGGAAACACCATATATTTT.

This clonotype appeared a few times. V usage is TRBV28 and J usage is TRBJ1-2, with 8 bases identical to TRBD1. Germline assignment: CDR1 MDHEN and CDR2 SYDVKM. The CDR3 sequence is 17 residues long. V shed 2 bases, J shed 8 bases, and the junction held 16 bases outside the gene matches. The CDR3 reads CASSLRYRGRYSSGYTF. CDR3 bases: TGTGCCAGCAGTTTACGGTACAGGGGGAGGTACTCTTCGGGCTACACCTTC.

The chain carries TRBV21-1 and TRBJ2-7. TRBV21-1 is described as a pseudogene. The CDR3 has 17 residues. The chain's CDR3 is CASSPHQLLTYSYEQYF. The CDR3 DNA reads as TGTGCCAGCAGCCCCCATCAACTTCTAACGTACTCCTACGAGCAGTACTTC.

The chain carries TRBV4-1 and TRBJ1-1; 7 bases fit TRBD1. CDR1 and CDR2 (germline): MGHRA, YSYEKL. The CDR3 totals 17 residues. The V segment lost 1 base and the J segment 0 bases; nucleotides outside the gene matches: 8. This CDR3 reads CASSQVQGVAVNTEAFF. CDR3 DNA sequence: TGCGCCAGCAGCCAAGTCCAGGGGGTGGCGGTGAACACTGAAGCTTTCTTT.